This T cell receptor beta chain comes out of a study of PD-L1 blockade in urothelial cancer. Libraries were prepared by immunoSEQ multiplex PCR; TCRdb keeps only in-frame clonotypes and omits some of them. The sample includes tens of thousands of clones, more than 70% of them seen just once. The CDR3 totals 14 residues. Trimming pared 3 bases from V and 6 bases from J, leaving 15 bases between. CDR1 is MNHEY and CDR2 is SMNVEV in the germline V gene (reference sequence). The rearrangement links TRBV27 to TRBJ2-7; weak D call: TRBD1 (6 bases). The clonotype was recovered from a man aged 50 or older with urothelial cancer. This material consisted of PBMCs, taken around atezolizumab (anti-PD-L1) treatment. Here the CDR3 DNA reads TGTGCCAGCAGTTTGCAGGGGTACATCGGCGAGCAGTACTTC. Its protein is CASSLQGYIGEQYF.